Measured by frequency, the clone carrying this T cell receptor (beta chain) is medium-sized. As yet, its antigen is unknown. One entry per CDR3 protein, without DNA, is what TCRdb gives after re-calling the 10x single-cell sequencing reads. The listing records roughly 1,400 distinct CDR3 sequences. This record belongs to a study of CD8 T cells in cerebrospinal fluid in Alzheimer's disease. Notes on the study in general: Compared with controls, mild cognitive impairment or Alzheimer's disease patients showed higher maximum CSF clone percentages. Expanded clones of at least 3% were commoner in Alzheimer's patients than healthy subjects.

The CDR3 length is 14 residues. Germline V gene lookup returns CDR1 MNHEY and CDR2 SVGEGT. Confirmation of patient neurodegeneration relied on biomarkers such as neurofilament, amyloid-beta and tau. For droplet-based sequencing, live CSF cells were sorted using a live/dead marker. The clonotype was recovered from a human donor with mild cognitive impairment. What was sequenced was cerebrospinal fluid. This chain links TRBV6-2 or TRBV6-3 with TRBJ2-7; TCRdb indicates TRBD2, and absent DNA this call remains unverified. The CDR3 loop is CASSYRGGSREQYF.